This T cell receptor beta chain is from a study of graft-versus-host responses after intestinal transplantation. Study-level background: Grafts were multivisceral, liver-intestinal, or isolated intestinal. All recipients got anti-thymocyte globulin induction, then tacrolimus and steroids for roughly three years. Study-level findings and limits: Individuals carrying graft-donor T cell macrochimerism showed high graft-versus-host to host-versus-graft clonal ratios in allografts. Recipient marrow contained GvH clones, some of which appeared first in ileum or blood.

Using immunoSEQ multiplex PCR, the repertoire was profiled, and TCRdb retains in-frame clones only, with some absent. The sample shows some 90,000 clones, about four fifths of them seen only once. CDR1 is SGHNT, CDR2 YENEEA, per germline. J was trimmed by 6 bases and V by 5 bases; bases with no gene match: 4. This CDR3 is 13 amino acids long. Note on this clone: No antigen is known for it.

The chain combines TRBV11-3 with TRBJ2-1; 7 nucleotides match TRBD1. Sample: unstimulated CD4+ T cells sorted from spleen or lymph node cells, taken before intestinal transplant. The sequence was obtained from a human donor who received an intestinal transplant. The CDR3, as DNA: TGTGCCAGCAGCACAGGGGTAGGCAATGAGCAGTTCTTC. Amino acid sequence: CASSTGVGNEQFF.